The 20 T cell receptor beta chains listed next were all sequenced from one sample in a study of blood T cell repertoires in COVID-19 (dated by TCRdb to about 2020). Library creation used the immunoSEQ multiplex PCR assay. TCRdb took over this immuneACCESS table, retaining in-frame rearrangements with V and J assigned. Such tables are incomplete; in checked studies, under half of the missing clones stem from an unresolved V gene, and the remainder is unexplained. The sample table contains about 480,000 clones; only one count was recorded for roughly 88% of them. 1.5% to 2% of the sample lies in the top ten. Sequenced: PBMCs or T cells enriched from blood (not recorded which). The receptors come from a woman aged 40 to 50 who had recovered from COVID-19.

The V call is TRBV6-5, the J call TRBJ1-1; tentatively, D is TRBD1 (5 bases). CDR3 length: 16 amino acids. Trimming took 2 bases from V and 5 from J, leaving 18 bases between them. The V gene's germline CDR1 is MNHEY and CDR2 SVGAGI. The CDR3 spells CASSYRPGARGTEAFF. CDR3 sequence (DNA): TGTGCCAGCAGTTACCGGCCAGGCGCCCGGGGGACTGAAGCTTTCTTT.

This chain joins TRBV10-3 and TRBJ2-7; 11 bases map to TRBD1. This CDR3 spans 15 amino acids. In germline, CDR1 is ENHRY, CDR2 SYGVKD. V shed 5 bases and J 3 bases; nucleotides not matched to a gene: 6. In nucleotides, the CDR3 is TGTGCCATCAGTTCCCGGGACAGGGGGATCTACGAGCAGTACTTC. Residues: CAISSRDRGIYEQYF.

The chain recombines TRBV18 with TRBJ2-2; 9 bases agree with TRBD1. CDR3 length equals 17 residues. The V gene end was trimmed by 3 bases and the J gene end by 1 base; junction bases not matched to a gene: 6. CDR1 and CDR2 (germline): KGHSH, LQKENI. The CDR3: CASSPRDRAMNTGELFF. The CDR3 nucleotides are TGTGCCAGCTCACCGAGGGACAGGGCAATGAACACCGGGGAGCTGTTTTTT.

J is TRBJ2-5 and V is TRBV7-9; D is perhaps TRBD2 (5 bases). CDR1 is SEHNR, CDR2 FQNEAQ, per germline (reference sequence). The CDR3 runs to 17 residues. Between the trimmed V and J ends, which lost 5 bases and 4 bases, there was a span of 23 bases. In DNA, the CDR3 is TGTGCCAGCAGCCCCGGTGCGGTCCTGAGCGGCGGAGAGACCCAGTACTTC. As protein: CASSPGAVLSGGETQYF.

The chain couples TRBV5-1 to TRBJ2-2, with TRBD2 matching 8 bases. The CDR3 sequence is 15 residues long. Germline CDR1 SGHRS, CDR2 YFSETQ. Trimming took 2 bases from V and 5 from J; bases not matched to a gene: 5. The CDR3 reads CASSFYSGRTGELFF. CDR3 bases: TGCGCCAGCAGCTTTTACAGCGGGAGAACCGGGGAGCTGTTTTTT.

The rearrangement joins TRBV10-2 to TRBJ1-1; the match to TRBD1 covers 8 bases. Trimming took 6 bases from V and 5 from J; bases not matched to a gene: 5. CDR1 and CDR2 from the germline V gene are WSHSY and SAAADI. The length of the CDR3 is 13 residues. The CDR3 here is CASSAQGGTEAFF. In nucleotides, the CDR3 is TGCGCCAGCAGCGCACAGGGGGGGACTGAAGCTTTCTTT.

The chain is built from TRBV12-3 or TRBV12-4 and TRBJ1-1; unclear D gene. The CDR3 length is 13 residues. Trimming shortened V by 2 bases and J by 5 bases, and 9 bases separated the two germline ends. CDR3 nucleotides: TGTGCCAGCAGTTTATCCAGTTGGACTGAAGCTTTCTTT. Translating it yields CASSLSSWTEAFF.

J is TRBJ1-2 and V is TRBV7-8, with D unclear. The CDR3 extends over 15 amino acids. Germline CDR1 is SGHVS and CDR2 is FQNEAQ. The germline V and J ends were trimmed by 3 bases and 4 bases, with 15 bases remaining between them. CDR3 protein: CASSLSERGLYGYTF. CDR3 bases: TGTGCCAGCAGCTTGTCTGAAAGAGGCCTCTATGGCTACACCTTC.

The rearrangement links TRBV7-2 to TRBJ1-1; D perhaps matches TRBD1 (5 bases). Germline V gene lookup returns CDR1 SGHTA and CDR2 FQGNSA. Between the trimmed V and J ends, which lost 1 base and 1 base, there was a span of 13 bases. This CDR3 has 16 amino acids. The CDR3 DNA follows: TGTGCCAGCAGCTTAGGGGGCTCTAGGCAGAACACTGAAGCTTTCTTT. Its protein product is CASSLGGSRQNTEAFF.

The V call is TRBV10-2, the J call TRBJ1-2; no clear D. This CDR3 is built from 18 residues. In germline, CDR1 is WSHSY, CDR2 SAAADI. V was clipped by 4 bases and J by 7 bases, with 28 bases between them. CDR3 DNA: TGCGCCAGCAGTGCCCTACCCCCCCGAGGAGGCCTAGCGTCTGGCTACACCTTC. This sequence encodes CASSALPPRGGLASGYTF.

This clone was recorded only once. J is TRBJ1-6 and V is TRBV4-2; unclear D gene. The CDR3 loop spans 17 amino acids. CDR1 and CDR2 from the germline V gene are LGHNA and YNFKEQ. V was cut by 1 base and J by 6 bases, with 16 bases left in between. This CDR3 is CASSQGGPGEGNSPLHF. The CDR3 region has the DNA TGTGCCAGCAGCCAAGGGGGTCCCGGGGAGGGTAATTCACCCCTCCACTTT.

The CDR3 DNA sequence: TGTGCCAGCAGTCCCCGCGGAGACCAAGAGACCCAGTACTTC. This translates into CASSPRGDQETQYF. The chain recombines TRBV5-4 with TRBJ2-5, with D hard to call. Trimming stripped 5 bases from V and 0 bases from J, with 11 bases between. CDR1 is SGHNT and CDR2 is YYREEE in the germline V gene (reference sequence). The CDR3 is made up of 14 amino acids.

The chain links TRBV3-1 (or the pseudogene TRBV3-2) to TRBJ1-1, with D perhaps matching TRBD1 (6 bases). Germline CDR1 and CDR2: LGHDT and YNNKEL (reference sequence). V was cut by 5 bases and J by 2 bases, with 15 bases left in between. The CDR3 has 15 residues. The CDR3 reads CASSSRDKGNTEAFF. The CDR3 bases are TGTGCCAGCAGCTCACGGGACAAAGGTAACACTGAAGCTTTCTTT.

With regard to this clone: Distinct nucleotide sequences in the sample also encode this CDR3. The CDR3 bases are TGTGCCAGCAGCTCACAGGGGAACACTGAAGCTTTCTTT. Translated: CASSSQGNTEAFF. The chain combines TRBV7-2 with TRBJ1-1; weak D call: TRBD1 (6 bases). Trimming removed 4 bases from V and 1 base from J, with 7 bases in between. CDR1 is SGHTA, CDR2 FQGNSA, per germline. The CDR3 totals 13 residues. Full variable domain (outside the CDR3, taken from reference TRBV7-2 and TRBJ1-1): GAGVSQSPSNKVTEKGKDVELRCDPISGHTALYWYRQSLGQGLEFLIYFQGNSAPDKSGLPSDRFSAERTGGSVSTLTIQRTQQEDSAVYLCASSSQGNTEAFFGQGTRLTVV.

J is TRBJ2-3 and V is TRBV15; D may be TRBD1 (5 bases). This CDR3 has 16 amino acids. The V gene's germline CDR1 is LNHNV and CDR2 YYDKDF (reference sequence). Trimming removed 7 bases at V and 2 bases at J, with 19 bases between. The CDR3 here is CATTPDTLSDTDTQYF. The CDR3 region has the DNA TGTGCCACCACCCCGGACACTTTATCAGACACAGATACGCAGTATTTT.

V is TRBV4-1 and J is TRBJ1-2; 7 positions match TRBD1. Germline-derived CDR1 and CDR2 are MGHRA and YSYEKL. This CDR3 region has 16 residues. V dropped 1 base and J dropped 1; count of bases not matched to a gene: 6. In nucleotides, the CDR3 is TGCGCCAGCAGCCAAGGCCTACCAGGGGGTAACTATGGCTACACCTTC. This gives the protein CASSQGLPGGNYGYTF.

This chain uses TRBV19 with TRBJ2-1; D perhaps matches TRBD2 (5 bases). V dropped 3 bases and J dropped 7 bases, with 13 bases sitting between them. Germline V gives CDR1 LNHDA, CDR2 SQIVND (reference sequence). The CDR3 consists of 14 residues. The CDR3 loop reads CASSMKDYRNEQFF. CDR3 nucleotides: TGTGCCAGTAGTATGAAAGACTATAGGAATGAGCAGTTCTTC. The full variable domain, completed using reference TRBV19 and TRBJ2-1, is DGGITQSPKYLFRKEGQNVTLSCEQNLNHDAMYWYRQDPGQGLRLIYYSQIVNDFQKGDIAEGYSVSREKKESFPLTVTSAQKNPTAFYLCASSMKDYRNEQFFGPGTRLTVL.

V and J are TRBV9 and TRBJ1-2, with D unclear. Trimming cost V 0 bases and J 8 bases, with 26 bases left between them. This CDR3 is built from 18 residues. Germline CDR1 is SGDLS and CDR2 is YYNGEE. CDR3 sequence reads: CASSVGASTGRISGGYTF. DNA for the CDR3: TGTGCCAGCAGCGTAGGGGCATCTACGGGGAGAATCTCTGGGGGCTACACCTTC.

Here the CDR3 DNA reads TGTGCCAGCAGCTTAGCACAGGGGTTCTACAATGAGCAGTTCTTC. Amino acids: CASSLAQGFYNEQFF. The chain is built from TRBV7-9 and TRBJ2-1, with 7 positions matching TRBD1. With V trimmed by 0 bases and J by 3 bases, 2 bases remained unmatched. In germline, CDR1 is SEHNR, CDR2 FQNEAQ (reference sequence). CDR3 size: 15 residues.

The CDR3 loop is CASRLSQGGMNTEAFF. In DNA form, the CDR3 reads TGTGCCAGCAGGTTGTCTCAGGGGGGCATGAACACTGAAGCTTTCTTT. The J gene is TRBJ1-1, the V gene TRBV6-6, with 7 bases aligning to TRBD1. Trimming at V came to 6 bases and at J to 0 bases, leaving 10 bases not matched to a gene. The CDR3 sequence is 16 residues long. Germline CDR1 is MNHNY and CDR2 is SVGAGI (reference sequence).